These 17 T cell receptor beta chains came from one sample sequenced in a study of blood T cell repertoires in COVID-19. Libraries were prepared by immunoSEQ multiplex PCR; TCRdb keeps only in-frame clonotypes and omits some of them. The sample contains around 220,000 clones, 80% to 90% of which appear only once. The sequenced material came from peripheral blood. The receptors come from an elderly woman with acute or convalescent COVID-19.

This clone showed up just once. The chain carries TRBV5-1 and TRBJ2-2; D is unclear. Germline CDR1 and CDR2: SGHRS and YFSETQ. V was cut by 2 bases and J by 0 bases, with 5 bases left in between. The CDR3 loop spans 14 amino acids. DNA of the CDR3: TGCGCCAGCAGCTTAACGGCGAACACCGGGGAGCTGTTTTTT. This sequence encodes CASSLTANTGELFF. The full variable domain, its missing parts supplied by reference TRBV5-1 and TRBJ2-2, is KAGVTQTPRYLIKTRGQQVTLSCSPISGHRSVSWYQQTPGQGLQFLFEYFSETQRNKGNFPGRFSGRQFSNSRSEMNVSTLELGDSALYLCASSLTANTGELFFGEGSRLTVL.

CDR3 in amino acids: CASSSPTSDSYEQYF. The CDR3 coding sequence is TGTGCCAGCAGCTCGCCGACTAGCGATTCCTACGAGCAGTACTTC. The chain has TRBV5-4 and TRBJ2-7; 8 bases match TRBD2. In germline, CDR1 is SGHNT, CDR2 YYREEE (reference sequence). This CDR3 is 15 amino acids long. V gave up 3 bases and J gave up 1 base; unmatched junction bases: 6.

This clone was seen just once. This chain connects TRBV18 to TRBJ2-7, with TRBD1 matching 9 bases. V shed 5 bases and J 0 bases; nucleotides not matched to a gene: 8. This CDR3 region has 16 residues. Per germline, CDR1 KGHSH and CDR2 LQKENI. CDR3 loop: CASSFTTGGGSYEQYF. The CDR3, as DNA: TGTGCCAGCTCATTTACGACAGGGGGGGGCTCCTACGAGCAGTACTTC. Full variable domain (outside the CDR3, taken from reference TRBV18 and TRBJ2-7): NAGVMQNPRHLVRRRGQEARLRCSPMKGHSHVYWYRQLPEEGLKFMVYLQKENIIDESGMPKERFSAEFPKEGPSILRIQQVVRGDSAAYFCASSFTTGGGSYEQYFGPGTRLTVT.

The CDR3 sequence is CASVEGFYGYTF. CDR3 sequence (DNA): TGTGCCAGCGTGGAGGGTTTCTATGGCTACACCTTC. V and J are TRBV2 and TRBJ1-2; D not certain. The V end was cut by 8 bases, the J end by 4 bases, with 11 bases between. The germline V gene encodes CDR1 SNHLY and CDR2 FYNNEI. The length of the CDR3 is 12 residues.

The V call is TRBV19, the J call TRBJ1-2; TRBD1 aligns across 7 bases. The CDR3 consists of 15 residues. Germline CDR1 reads LNHDA; CDR2 reads SQIVND (reference sequence). V was pared by 7 bases and J by 0 bases, with 8 bases of the junction left unmatched. The CDR3 reads CASTETGKANYGYTF. The CDR3 DNA reads TGTGCCAGTACCGAGACAGGGAAAGCTAACTATGGCTACACCTTC. Together with reference TRBV19 and TRBJ1-2, the CDR3 gives the full variable domain: DGGITQSPKYLFRKEGQNVTLSCEQNLNHDAMYWYRQDPGQGLRLIYYSQIVNDFQKGDIAEGYSVSREKKESFPLTVTSAQKNPTAFYLCASTETGKANYGYTFGSGTRLTVV.

This rearrangement joins TRBV2 to TRBJ2-3; D is possibly TRBD2 (7 bases). The CDR3 length is 15 residues. Germline CDR1 reads SNHLY; CDR2 reads FYNNEI. V lost 4 bases to trimming and J lost 4 bases, with 15 bases between them. The CDR3 DNA reads TGTGCCAGCAGTGCCCCCAGGGGAGGGTCAGATACGCAGTATTTT. Its protein product is CASSAPRGGSDTQYF. The entire variable domain, with the rest obtained from reference TRBV2 and TRBJ2-3, is as follows: EPEVTQTPSHQVTQMGQEVILRCVPISNHLYFYWYRQILGQKVEFLVSFYNNEISEKSEIFDDQFSVERPDGSNFTLKIRSTKLEDSAMYFCASSAPRGGSDTQYFGPGTRLTVL.

The chain has TRBV20-1 and TRBJ2-1; 9 bases match TRBD2. The J segment lost 7 bases and the V segment lost 3 bases, leaving 16 bases of the junction unmatched. The CDR3 has 17 residues. Germline V gene lookup returns CDR1 DFQATT and CDR2 SNEGSKA (reference sequence). The chain's CDR3 is CSASTTGLAYIGNEQFF. The CDR3 DNA reads TGCAGTGCTAGTACCACGGGACTAGCTTACATTGGAAATGAGCAGTTCTTC.

V usage is TRBV10-1 and J usage is TRBJ1-5; TRBD1 aligns across 9 bases. CDR1 WNHNN and CDR2 SYGVQD come from the germline V gene (reference sequence). V dropped 7 bases and J dropped 0; count of bases not matched to a gene: 22. The CDR3 runs 21 residues. In DNA form, the CDR3 reads TGCGCCAGCATCTGGCGGTCCCAACAGGGGGCCGTCCGTTATAGCAATCAGCCCCAGCATTTT. Translation: CASIWRSQQGAVRYSNQPQHF.

In its sample, this clone was seen a few times. The chain recombines TRBV15 with TRBJ1-4; D is unclear. The V end was cut by 2 bases, the J end by 6 bases, with 13 bases between. The CDR3 loop spans 15 amino acids. Germline-derived CDR1 and CDR2 are LNHNV and YYDKDF (reference sequence). In DNA form, the CDR3 reads TGTGCCACCAGCAGATCCGGCAGTCGGGATGAAAAACTGTTTTTT. Amino acids: CATSRSGSRDEKLFF. Combining the CDR3 with reference TRBV15 and TRBJ1-4 gives the whole variable domain DAMVIQNPRYQVTQFGKPVTLSCSQTLNHNVMYWYQQKSSQAPKLLFHYYDKDFNNEADTPDNFQSRRPNTSFCFLDIRSPGLGDTAMYLCATSRSGSRDEKLFFGSGTQLSVL.

The chain has TRBV7-8 and TRBJ2-4; 10 positions match TRBD1. V trimming: 3 bases; J trimming: 7 bases; junction bases outside the gene matches: 9. The CDR3 is made up of 16 amino acids. The germline CDR1 and CDR2 sequences are SGHVS and FQNEAQ. CDR3 region: CASSLRGTGEENIQYF. CDR3 coding DNA: TGTGCCAGCAGCTTGCGAGGGACAGGGGAAGAGAACATTCAGTACTTC.

This chain links TRBV5-4 with TRBJ2-2; TRBD1 matches 8 bases. The V gene's germline CDR1 is SGHNT and CDR2 YYREEE (reference sequence). The CDR3 length is 14 residues. V trimming: 4 bases; J trimming: 2 bases; junction bases outside the gene matches: 1. The CDR3 is CASSPGGNTGELFF. The CDR3 DNA is TGTGCCAGCAGCCCAGGGGGCAACACCGGGGAGCTGTTTTTT.

The chain recombines TRBV9 with TRBJ2-3, with TRBD2 matching over 9 bases. Germline values: CDR1 SGDLS, CDR2 YYNGEE. The CDR3 length is 16 residues. Trimming cost V 1 base and J 1 base; bases outside gene matches: 4. Written as DNA, the CDR3 is TGTGCCAGCAGCGTAACCCCTAGCGGGGGCACAGATACGCAGTATTTT. Its translation: CASSVTPSGGTDTQYF. The entire variable domain, with the rest obtained from reference TRBV9 and TRBJ2-3, is as follows: DSGVTQTPKHLITATGQRVTLRCSPRSGDLSVYWYQQSLDQGLQFLIQYYNGEERAKGNILERFSAQQFPDLHSELNLSSLELGDSALYFCASSVTPSGGTDTQYFGPGTRLTVL.

The rearrangement uses TRBV24-1 and TRBJ2-2; 7 positions match TRBD1. The CDR3 is 14 residues long. Germline-derived CDR1 and CDR2 are KGHDR and SFDVKD. V was clipped by 7 bases and J by 3 bases; unmatched bases: 4. The CDR3 DNA reads as TGTGCCACCAGGACAGGGTTGGACACCGGGGAGCTGTTTTTT. Translation gives CATRTGLDTGELFF.

Regarding this clone: In the same sample, other DNA sequences code for this CDR3. The rearrangement joins TRBV7-6 to TRBJ1-1; no firm D call. V lost 4 bases, J lost 2 bases, and 8 bases lay in between. Per the germline V gene, CDR1 is SGHVS and CDR2 is FNYEAQ. The CDR3 is 13 amino acids. The CDR3 DNA reads as TGTGCCAGCAGCTCCGACACTAACACTGAAGCTTTCTTT. Translating gives CASSSDTNTEAFF.

The gene calls are TRBV12-3 or TRBV12-4 and TRBJ1-2, with D perhaps TRBD1 (6 bases). Between the trimmed V and J ends, which lost 6 bases and 8 bases, there was a span of 16 bases. The CDR3 runs 13 residues. Here the CDR3 reads CASSNLEGEGYTF. In DNA, the CDR3 is TGTGCCAGCAGCAACCTCGAGGGGGAAGGCTACACCTTC.

Written as DNA, the CDR3 is TGCAGCGTTGCTCCCGGGGTCGGGAACACCGGGGAGCTGTTTTTT. It yields the protein CSVAPGVGNTGELFF. V gene TRBV29-1 combines with J gene TRBJ2-2, with a tentative D call TRBD2 (5 bases). The CDR3 is made up of 15 amino acids. V was pared by 4 bases and J by 1 base, with 13 bases between. From germline, CDR1 is SQVTM and CDR2 ANQGSEA.

V is TRBV9 and J is TRBJ2-4, with D perhaps TRBD1 (5 bases). The CDR3 consists of 17 residues. Trimming took off 0 bases at V and 2 bases at J, with 15 bases between the two ends. Germline V gene lookup returns CDR1 SGDLS and CDR2 YYNGEE. The CDR3 sequence is CASSVDPWSGSKNIQYF. CDR3 coding DNA: TGTGCCAGCAGCGTAGATCCTTGGTCAGGGTCCAAAAACATTCAGTACTTC. Full variable domain (rest looked up from reference TRBV9 and TRBJ2-4): DSGVTQTPKHLITATGQRVTLRCSPRSGDLSVYWYQQSLDQGLQFLIQYYNGEERAKGNILERFSAQQFPDLHSELNLSSLELGDSALYFCASSVDPWSGSKNIQYFGAGTRLSVL.